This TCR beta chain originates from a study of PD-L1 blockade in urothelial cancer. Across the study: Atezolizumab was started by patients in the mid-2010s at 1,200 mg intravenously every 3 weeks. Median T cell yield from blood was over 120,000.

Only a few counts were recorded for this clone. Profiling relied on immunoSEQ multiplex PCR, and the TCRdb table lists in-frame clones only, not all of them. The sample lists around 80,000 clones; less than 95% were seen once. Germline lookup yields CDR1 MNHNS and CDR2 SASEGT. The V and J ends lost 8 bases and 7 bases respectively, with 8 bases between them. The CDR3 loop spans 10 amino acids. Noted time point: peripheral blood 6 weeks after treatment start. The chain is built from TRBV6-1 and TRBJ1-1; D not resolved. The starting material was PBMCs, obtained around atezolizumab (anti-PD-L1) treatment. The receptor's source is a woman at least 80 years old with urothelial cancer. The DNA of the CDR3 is TGTGCCAGCTGGGGAGTTGAAGCTTTCTTT. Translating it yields CASWGVEAFF.